This entry lists 30 T cell receptor beta chains sequenced from one sample in a study of T cell responses to AZD1222 COVID-19 vaccine. Repertoires were generated with immunoSEQ multiplex PCR, while TCRdb's copy carries only in-frame clones and drops some. The sample lists 75,000 to 100,000 clones; about nine tenths were seen once. Sample: peripheral blood, taken on day 0 of AZD1222 vaccination. The receptors come from an adult in good health.

J is TRBJ2-1 and V is TRBV24-1; D perhaps matches TRBD1 (6 bases). The CDR3 has 15 amino acids. V was clipped by 1 base and J by 2 bases, with 8 bases between them. CDR1 is KGHDR, CDR2 SFDVKD, per germline. CDR3 nucleotide sequence: TGTGCCACCAGTGATTTAAGGGACACCTACAATGAGCAGTTCTTC. It yields the protein CATSDLRDTYNEQFF.

This rearrangement joins TRBV6-2 or TRBV6-3 to TRBJ2-7; D not resolved. Germline V gives CDR1 MNHEY, CDR2 SVGEGT. There are 14 residues in the CDR3. The V end lost 2 bases, the J end lost 3 bases, and 11 bases lay between the germline ends. The CDR3 nucleotides read TGTGCCAGCAGTTACCGATCCCTTATCTACGAGCAGTACTTC. It is translated as CASSYRSLIYEQYF.

Remarks on this clone: Other DNA sequences in this sample translate to the same CDR3. The V and J genes are TRBV5-8 and TRBJ1-1; maybe TRBD1 (6 bases). This CDR3 has 13 residues. Trimming took off 2 bases at V and 1 base at J, with 6 bases between the two ends. Germline CDR1 reads SGHTS; CDR2 reads YDEGEE. CDR3 nucleotides: TGTGCCAGCAGCTTACAGGGGAACACTGAAGCTTTCTTT. It specifies CASSLQGNTEAFF.

The J gene is TRBJ1-2, the V gene TRBV6-5; D unresolved. Germline CDR1 reads MNHEY; CDR2 reads SVGAGI. The germline V and J ends were trimmed by 0 bases and 0 bases, with 11 bases remaining between them. This CDR3 region has 16 residues. The DNA of the CDR3 is TGTGCCAGCAGTTACTCAGGAACAGCTGCTAACTATGGCTACACCTTC. This codes for CASSYSGTAANYGYTF.

DNA for the CDR3: TGTGCCAGCAGCTTGGAGGTATTAGCAGATACGCAGTATTTT. Amino acids: CASSLEVLADTQYF. The chain carries TRBV5-5 and TRBJ2-3; D gene uncertain. Germline V lookup: CDR1 SGHKS, CDR2 YYEKEE (reference sequence). There are 14 residues in the CDR3. V gave up 0 bases and J gave up 4 bases, with 9 bases separating them. The full variable domain, rest sourced from reference TRBV5-5 and TRBJ2-3, is DAGVTQSPTHLIKTRGQQVTLRCSPISGHKSVSWYQQVLGQGPQFIFQYYEKEERGRGNFPDRFSARQFPNYSSELNVNALLLGDSALYLCASSLEVLADTQYFGPGTRLTVL.

The rearrangement uses TRBV30 and TRBJ2-3, with D possibly being TRBD2 (6 bases). CDR3 length: 11 residues. V shed 5 bases and J shed 5 bases, with 8 bases lying between them. CDR1 and CDR2 from the germline V gene are GTSNPN and SVGIG (reference sequence). CDR3 region: CAWGGVDTQYF. DNA of the CDR3: TGTGCCTGGGGAGGGGTAGATACGCAGTATTTT.

This clone was found once. The V call is TRBV7-8, the J call TRBJ2-1; D unresolved. V lost 5 bases, J lost 4 bases, and 6 bases lay in between. The length of the CDR3 is 12 residues. Germline-derived CDR1 and CDR2 are SGHVS and FQNEAQ. CDR3 loop: CASSQPYNEQFF. As DNA, the CDR3 is TGTGCCAGCAGCCAACCTTACAATGAGCAGTTCTTC.

The chain links TRBV6-1 to TRBJ1-2; D gene uncertain. This CDR3 region has 15 residues. CDR1 and CDR2 from the germline V gene are MNHNS and SASEGT. The V end was cut by 2 bases, the J end by 3 bases, with 13 bases between. CDR3 region: CASSETPGVDYGYTF. CDR3 nucleotide sequence: TGTGCCAGCAGTGAAACACCGGGCGTCGACTATGGCTACACCTTC.

V and J are TRBV28 and TRBJ1-6; tentative D call: TRBD1 (5 bases). In germline, CDR1 is MDHEN, CDR2 SYDVKM. The CDR3 is 18 residues long. With 3 bases removed from V and 9 bases from J, the gap between germline ends came to 24 bases. The CDR3 loop reads CASSFFIPAGQSSSPLHF. The CDR3 bases are TGTGCCAGCAGTTTTTTTATTCCTGCAGGGCAGAGTAGTTCACCCCTCCACTTT.

V and J are TRBV5-1 and TRBJ1-2, with TRBD1 as a possible D gene (5 bases). Trimming pared 1 base from V and 6 bases from J, leaving 13 bases between. CDR1 SGHRS and CDR2 YFSETQ come from the germline V gene. This CDR3 has 14 amino acids. The CDR3 bases are TGCGCCAGCAGCTTGTCATTGGGGGGAGATGGCTACACCTTC. Amino acid sequence: CASSLSLGGDGYTF.

This clone has a handful of counts. The chain links TRBV18 to TRBJ1-2; D is unclear. The CDR3 totals 14 residues. The germline CDR1 and CDR2 sequences are KGHSH and LQKENI. V lost 2 bases, J lost 2 bases, and 9 bases lay in between. The CDR3 is CASSPTNTNYGYTF. The CDR3 bases are TGTGCCAGCTCACCAACCAACACCAACTATGGCTACACCTTC.

The J gene is TRBJ2-3, the V gene TRBV19, with TRBD1 matching over 7 bases. The CDR3 is 15 residues long. The V and J ends lost 2 bases and 3 bases, in that order; junction bases with no gene match: 5. Germline V gives CDR1 LNHDA, CDR2 SQIVND (reference sequence). DNA of the CDR3: TGTGCCAGTAGTATACCCGCCAGGGGGACAGATACGCAGTATTTT. Its protein is CASSIPARGTDTQYF.

This clone has a single count. The chain's CDR3 is CASSPPRLNEKLFF. The CDR3 nucleotides read TGTGCCAGCAGCCCTCCCCGCCTTAATGAAAAACTGTTTTTT. The chain links TRBV7-9 to TRBJ1-4, with D unclear. The CDR3 is 14 residues long. Germline CDR1 SEHNR, CDR2 FQNEAQ (reference sequence). Trimming stripped 5 bases from V and 4 bases from J, with 11 bases between. Full variable domain (rest looked up from reference TRBV7-9 and TRBJ1-4): DTGVSQNPRHKITKRGQNVTFRCDPISEHNRLYWYRQTLGQGPEFLTYFQNEAQLEKSRLLSDRFSAERPKGSFSTLEIQRTEQGDSAMYLCASSPPRLNEKLFFGSGTQLSVL.

The chain employs TRBV18 and TRBJ1-6; maybe TRBD1 (5 bases). The germline V gene has CDR1 KGHSH and CDR2 LQKENI. Trimming shortened V by 6 bases and J by 8 bases, and 23 bases separated the two germline ends. This CDR3 is built from 17 residues. CDR3 sequence: CASSPAEGDRGYSPLHF. Written as DNA, the CDR3 is TGTGCCAGCTCCCCAGCTGAAGGGGATCGGGGCTATTCACCCCTCCACTTT.

The chain employs TRBV19 and TRBJ1-1; D gene unclear. The CDR3 covers 14 residues. In germline, CDR1 is LNHDA, CDR2 SQIVND (reference sequence). Trimming left V 6 bases short and J 1 base short, with 12 bases between. In DNA form, the CDR3 reads TGTGCCAGTAGCCTACTTCGGAAGAACACTGAAGCTTTCTTT. It codes for CASSLLRKNTEAFF.

This chain connects TRBV6-5 to TRBJ2-2; no definite D call. Germline CDR1 and CDR2: MNHEY and SVGAGI. The CDR3 loop spans 12 amino acids. V was clipped by 6 bases and J by 4 bases, with 6 bases between them. CDR3 amino acids: CASRGVTGELFF. CDR3 sequence (DNA): TGTGCCAGCAGAGGTGTCACCGGGGAGCTGTTTTTT.

This clone appeared a single time. V usage is TRBV18 and J usage is TRBJ2-3, with D possibly called TRBD1 or TRBD2 (6 bases each). Between the trimmed V and J ends, which lost 3 bases and 5 bases, there was a span of 18 bases. The length of the CDR3 is 16 residues. The germline gives CDR1 KGHSH, CDR2 LQKENI. The CDR3 sequence is CASSPKRGTFGDTQYF. The CDR3 region has the DNA TGTGCCAGCTCACCTAAGAGGGGGACTTTTGGAGATACGCAGTATTTT.

The V call is TRBV7-2, the J call TRBJ1-1; D is uncertain. Trimming took off 5 bases at V and 6 bases at J, with 16 bases between the two ends. This CDR3 is built from 14 residues. The V gene's germline CDR1 is SGHTA and CDR2 FQGNSA. DNA of the CDR3: TGTGCCAGCAGCCCCCGCCACGTGGGCCCTGAAGCTTTCTTT. Its protein product is CASSPRHVGPEAFF.

This clone appeared a single time. The chain is built from TRBV19 and TRBJ1-5, with D perhaps matching TRBD1 (5 bases). The CDR3 is made up of 14 amino acids. Trimming took off 2 bases at V and 5 bases at J, with 10 bases between the two ends. CDR1 is LNHDA and CDR2 is SQIVND in the germline V gene (reference sequence). CDR3 loop: CASSILGRDQPQHF. DNA of the CDR3: TGTGCCAGTAGTATACTGGGCAGGGATCAGCCCCAGCATTTT.

V usage is TRBV19 and J usage is TRBJ2-3, with 7 bases lining up with TRBD1. The trim removed 4 bases at V and 5 bases at J, leaving 12 bases unmatched. This CDR3 has 16 residues. From germline, CDR1 is LNHDA and CDR2 SQIVND (reference sequence). DNA for the CDR3: TGTGCCAGTAGTACCAGGTCGGCTACAGGGGAAGATACGCAGTATTTT. Its translation is CASSTRSATGEDTQYF.

The chain combines TRBV19 with TRBJ2-1, with TRBD1 matching 7 bases. CDR1 and CDR2 from the germline V gene are LNHDA and SQIVND (reference sequence). The CDR3 sequence is 15 residues long. With V trimmed by 8 bases and J by 4 bases, 11 bases remained unmatched. This CDR3 reads CASAVVGQLYNEQFF. In nucleotides, the CDR3 is TGTGCCAGTGCTGTCGTGGGACAGCTATACAATGAGCAGTTCTTC.

V gene TRBV7-2 combines with J gene TRBJ1-2; tentative D call: TRBD1 (5 bases). Looked up from germline, CDR1 is SGHTA and CDR2 is FQGNSA. The CDR3 has 16 residues. Trimming pared 4 bases from V and 3 bases from J, leaving 18 bases between. CDR3 residues: CASSSVVGVLDYGYTF. The CDR3 nucleotides are TGTGCCAGCAGCTCTGTTGTGGGGGTGTTAGACTATGGCTACACCTTC.

The V and J genes are TRBV5-6 and TRBJ2-3; 8 bases agree with TRBD1. CDR1 is SGHDT, CDR2 YYEEEE, per germline. CDR3 length equals 16 residues. J was trimmed by 3 bases and V by 1 base; bases with no gene match: 7. The CDR3 DNA follows: TGTGCCAGCAGCTTGTCTCAGGGGGCGGCAACAGATACGCAGTATTTT. Amino acids: CASSLSQGAATDTQYF.

CDR3 amino acids: CASSQDRNSWNSPLHF. The CDR3 DNA is TGTGCCAGCAGCCAAGATAGGAACAGTTGGAATTCACCCCTCCACTTT. This chain connects TRBV4-2 to TRBJ1-6; D is unclear. The germline CDR1 and CDR2 sequences are LGHNA and YNFKEQ. This CDR3 is 16 amino acids long. Trimming removed 0 bases from V and 7 bases from J, with 13 bases in between.

The chain uses TRBV30 and TRBJ1-2; D ambiguous. Per the germline V gene, CDR1 is GTSNPN and CDR2 is SVGIG (reference sequence). The CDR3 has 15 residues. The V and J ends lost 2 bases and 6 bases respectively, with 19 bases between them. The CDR3 loop is CAWSPPRPSRDGYTF. DNA of the CDR3: TGTGCCTGGAGTCCCCCCCGTCCCAGTCGGGATGGCTACACCTTC. The variable domain in full, completed from reference TRBV30 and TRBJ1-2, reads SQTIHQWPATLVQPVGSPLSLECTVEGTSNPNLYWYRQAAGRGLQLLFYSVGIGQISSEVPQNLSASRPQDRQFILSSKKLLLSDSGFYLCAWSPPRPSRDGYTFGSGTRLTVV.

This clone was recorded only once. This chain uses TRBV11-3 with TRBJ2-3; no clear D. CDR3 length equals 14 residues. Germline loops: CDR1 SGHNT, CDR2 YENEEA. V was clipped by 2 bases and J by 6 bases, with 12 bases between them. CDR3 nucleotide sequence: TGTGCCAGCAGCTTAAATAGAGATCGGGATACGCAGTATTTT. Translation gives CASSLNRDRDTQYF.

The chain is built from TRBV30 and TRBJ2-2; tentative D call: TRBD1 (5 bases). V gave up 0 bases and J gave up 3 bases, with 8 bases separating them. The CDR3 is 14 amino acids. Germline V CDR1 and CDR2: GTSNPN, SVGIG (reference sequence). The DNA of the CDR3 is TGTGCCTGGAGTGTCAGGGAAGACACCGGGGAGCTGTTTTTT. Translation: CAWSVREDTGELFF. Complete variable domain (other parts from reference TRBV30 and TRBJ2-2): SQTIHQWPATLVQPVGSPLSLECTVEGTSNPNLYWYRQAAGRGLQLLFYSVGIGQISSEVPQNLSASRPQDRQFILSSKKLLLSDSGFYLCAWSVREDTGELFFGEGSRLTVL.

The genes are TRBV3-1 (or the pseudogene TRBV3-2) and TRBJ2-7, with TRBD2 identical over 7 bases. V lost 0 bases and J lost 4; bases outside the gene matches: 12. The CDR3 covers 17 residues. The V gene's germline CDR1 is LGHDT and CDR2 YNNKEL (reference sequence). The CDR3 bases are TGTGCCAGCAGCCAAGACCTCACCCGGGACTACCCGTACGAGCAGTACTTC. Its protein product is CASSQDLTRDYPYEQYF.

The chain combines TRBV19 with TRBJ2-1; 11 bases are shared with TRBD2. There are 16 residues in the CDR3. CDR1 is LNHDA and CDR2 is SQIVND in the germline V gene (reference sequence). Trimming at V came to 5 bases and at J to 1 base, leaving 4 bases not matched to a gene. The CDR3 nucleotides read TGTGCCAGTAGTGCCCTAGCGGGGGGTTCCTACAATGAGCAGTTCTTC. This translates into CASSALAGGSYNEQFF.

This clone was recorded a few times. The rearrangement uses TRBV3-1 (or the pseudogene TRBV3-2) and TRBJ2-2; D unresolved. CDR3 length: 15 residues. Germline CDR1 is LGHDT and CDR2 is YNNKEL (reference sequence). The V and J ends lost 1 base and 6 bases respectively, with 12 bases between them. The CDR3 region is CASSQVRLPAGELFF. CDR3 bases: TGTGCCAGCAGCCAAGTCCGACTCCCGGCCGGGGAGCTGTTTTTT.